Each of the 20 T cell receptor beta chains below was sequenced from the same sample in a study of control samples from healthy donors and cancer patients. Sequencing used immunoSEQ multiplex PCR; TCRdb keeps in-frame clones, though not all of them. This table has around 180,000 clones, approximately 94% appearing once. The source material was blood. The source is a woman in her late teens or twenties in good health.

The J gene is TRBJ2-3, the V gene TRBV5-1; TRBD1 aligns across 11 bases. V lost 0 bases, J lost 3 bases, and 9 bases stayed unmatched. The CDR3 length is 18 residues. Germline V lookup: CDR1 SGHRS, CDR2 YFSETQ. The CDR3 sequence is CASSLARSGQGATDTQYF. CDR3 sequence (DNA): TGCGCCAGCAGCTTGGCCAGGAGCGGACAGGGGGCAACAGATACGCAGTATTTT.

The V call is TRBV7-2, the J call TRBJ1-3, with D possibly being TRBD1 (6 bases). CDR1 is SGHTA and CDR2 is FQGNSA in the germline V gene. The V gene lost 3 bases and the J gene lost 0 bases, with 15 bases spanning the gap. This CDR3 has 17 residues. This CDR3 reads CASSFFADSSSGNTIYF. CDR3 nucleotides: TGTGCCAGCAGCTTTTTCGCGGACAGCAGCTCTGGAAACACCATATATTTT.

This rearrangement joins TRBV27 to TRBJ1-4; D is uncertain. The V gene's germline CDR1 is MNHEY and CDR2 SMNVEV (reference sequence). This CDR3 is built from 15 residues. With 6 bases removed from V and 1 base from J, the gap between germline ends came to 12 bases. In nucleotides, the CDR3 is TGTGCCAGCAGCTTAGGCCCAGTAACTAATGAAAAACTGTTTTTT. Residues: CASSLGPVTNEKLFF.

This clone was observed a single time. This sequence joins TRBV11-2 and TRBJ1-1, with 8 nucleotides matching TRBD1. The germline CDR1 and CDR2 sequences are SGHAT and FQNNGV. This CDR3 is 18 amino acids long. The V segment lost 5 bases and the J segment 6 bases; nucleotides outside the gene matches: 20. CDR3 nucleotide sequence: TGTGCCAGCAGCCGAGATGGACAGGGAAGTTTAAGGGTTTCTGAAGCTTTCTTT. Translation: CASSRDGQGSLRVSEAFF.

The V and J genes are TRBV4-3 and TRBJ1-2; D perhaps matches TRBD1 (5 bases). Germline CDR1 LGHNA, CDR2 YSLEER. Trimming removed 3 bases from V and 4 bases from J, with 9 bases in between. The CDR3 loop spans 13 amino acids. CDR3 in amino acids: CASSHREGYGYTF. The CDR3 DNA reads as TGCGCCAGCAGCCACAGGGAGGGCTATGGCTACACCTTC.

The chain employs TRBV12-3 or TRBV12-4 and TRBJ1-6, with D maybe TRBD1 (5 bases). V lost 10 bases to trimming and J lost 7 bases, with 14 bases between them. The length of the CDR3 is 13 residues. CDR3 nucleotide sequence: TGTGCCACCTCCACGGGGGAGAATTCACCCCTCCACTTT. Amino acids: CATSTGENSPLHF.

The V and J genes are TRBV7-3 and TRBJ2-2, with 7 bases matching TRBD1. From germline, CDR1 is SGHTA and CDR2 FQGTGA. Unmatched junction bases numbered 3, after V lost 0 bases and J lost 5 bases. The CDR3 is 15 amino acids. The CDR3 nucleotides read TGTGCCAGCAGCTTAACAGGGGGCGGGACCGGGGAGCTGTTTTTT. Protein product: CASSLTGGGTGELFF.

The genes are TRBV7-9 and TRBJ1-4; D may be TRBD1 (6 bases). V was trimmed by 5 bases and J by 8 bases, leaving 21 bases between them. This CDR3 spans 16 amino acids. The germline CDR1 and CDR2 sequences are SEHNR and FQNEAQ (reference sequence). The CDR3 sequence is CASSRPQSGQSEKLFF. CDR3 DNA sequence: TGTGCCAGCAGCCGCCCCCAATCCGGACAGAGCGAAAAACTGTTTTTT.

Written as DNA, the CDR3 is TGTGCCAGCAGCAATAGGGCCGGGACAGGGAACACCGGGGAGCTGTTTTTT. Translating it yields CASSNRAGTGNTGELFF. The V call is TRBV7-8, the J call TRBJ2-2; 8 positions match TRBD1. V was pared by 5 bases and J by 1 base, with 9 bases of the junction left unmatched. This CDR3 has 17 amino acids. Per germline, CDR1 SGHVS and CDR2 FQNEAQ.

The chain couples TRBV2 to TRBJ1-4, with TRBD1 as a possible D gene (6 bases). The CDR3 has 17 residues. The ends were cut back, 7 bases at V and 0 bases at J, with 18 bases in the middle. Per the germline V gene, CDR1 is SNHLY and CDR2 is FYNNEI. The CDR3 spells CASTKGGIGATNEKLFF. The CDR3, as DNA: TGTGCCAGCACCAAGGGGGGGATAGGGGCAACTAATGAAAAACTGTTTTTT.

CDR3 region: CASSSSGVSGNTIYF. DNA for the CDR3: TGTGCCAGCAGCTCCAGTGGGGTCTCTGGAAACACCATATATTTT. The chain combines TRBV7-2 with TRBJ1-3; D is unresolved. Trimming shortened V by 4 bases and J by 0 bases, and 10 bases separated the two germline ends. This CDR3 comprises 15 residues. Germline V gene sequence: CDR1 SGHTA, CDR2 FQGNSA.

This clone is a singleton in its sample. The V call is TRBV5-1, the J call TRBJ1-5; 9 positions match TRBD1. The V gene's germline CDR1 is SGHRS and CDR2 YFSETQ. V gave up 0 bases and J gave up 2 bases; unmatched junction bases: 3. The CDR3 sequence is 16 residues long. The CDR3 region is CASSLGQGDGNQPQHF. DNA for the CDR3: TGCGCCAGCAGCTTGGGACAGGGGGATGGCAATCAGCCCCAGCATTTT.

The V call is TRBV6-6, the J call TRBJ2-7; the D is unclear. Germline assignment: CDR1 MNHNY and CDR2 SVGAGI (reference sequence). The CDR3 is 12 amino acids. V dropped 3 bases and J dropped 7 bases, with 10 bases sitting between them. The chain's CDR3 is CASSYPVLEQYF. The CDR3 nucleotides read TGTGCCAGCAGTTATCCCGTCTTGGAGCAGTACTTC.

The V call is TRBV11-2, the J call TRBJ1-2, with TRBD1 matching over 8 bases. CDR3 length: 13 amino acids. V was pared by 5 bases and J by 5 bases, with 4 bases of the junction left unmatched. Germline CDR1 is SGHAT and CDR2 is FQNNGV. The CDR3 region is CASSPGTGYGYTF. For the CDR3, the DNA is TGTGCCAGCAGCCCCGGGACAGGATATGGCTACACCTTC. The full variable domain, with the rest looked up from reference TRBV11-2 and TRBJ1-2, is EAGVAQSPRYKIIEKRQSVAFWCNPISGHATLYWYQQILGQGPKLLIQFQNNGVVDDSQLPKDRFSAERLKGVDSTLKIQPAKLEDSAVYLCASSPGTGYGYTFGSGTRLTVV.

CDR3: CASSLDRTEAFF. CDR3 nucleotide sequence: TGTGCCAGCAGCTTAGACAGAACTGAAGCTTTCTTT. The rearrangement joins TRBV7-2 to TRBJ1-1; D is unclear. The CDR3 spans 12 residues. CDR1 is SGHTA and CDR2 is FQGNSA in the germline V gene. The V and J ends lost 1 base and 5 bases respectively, with 5 bases between them.

This chain links TRBV14 with TRBJ2-7; D not certain. Germline V lookup: CDR1 SGHDN, CDR2 FVKESK. Trimming took 5 bases from V and 7 from J, leaving 9 bases between them. The CDR3 sequence is 11 residues long. The CDR3 sequence is CASSLLGEQYF. CDR3 nucleotides: TGTGCCAGCAGCTTGCTGGGAGAGCAGTACTTC.

Written as DNA, the CDR3 is TGTGCCAGCAGCTACAACTCCGGAGATACGCAGTATTTT. Protein sequence: CASSYNSGDTQYF. V usage is TRBV7-2 and J usage is TRBJ2-3, with no clear D. This CDR3 is 13 amino acids long. Deletions cut 4 bases from V and 5 bases from J, with 10 bases between. Germline lookup yields CDR1 SGHTA and CDR2 FQGNSA.

This clone was counted once. The chain joins TRBV4-3 to TRBJ1-2; D call uncertain. V shed 0 bases and J shed 6 bases, with 14 bases lying between them. The V gene's germline CDR1 is LGHNA and CDR2 YSLEER. The length of the CDR3 is 15 residues. The CDR3 DNA is TGCGCCAGCAGCCAAGAGGGGTTGTACTCGGATGGCTACACCTTC. Protein: CASSQEGLYSDGYTF.

The chain combines TRBV10-2 with TRBJ2-7, with 9 bases fitting TRBD2. This CDR3 region has 14 residues. Per germline, CDR1 WSHSY and CDR2 SAAADI. The V gene end was trimmed by 4 bases and the J gene end by 3 bases; junction bases not matched to a gene: 4. CDR3 loop: CASSGTSGFYEQYF. CDR3 sequence (DNA): TGCGCCAGCAGTGGAACTAGCGGGTTCTACGAGCAGTACTTC.

This sequence joins TRBV5-6 and TRBJ2-5, with D possibly matching TRBD1 (6 bases). Germline CDR1 SGHDT, CDR2 YYEEEE. Trimming took off 4 bases at V and 2 bases at J, with 9 bases between the two ends. The CDR3 consists of 13 residues. CDR3 bases: TGTGCCAGCAGCACCGGGACACAAGAGACCCAGTACTTC. As protein: CASSTGTQETQYF.